This T cell receptor (beta chain) was retrieved from a study of Tregs in tolerant kidney transplant recipients. Study background: After 6 days with irradiated graft donor PBMCs, CFSE-labeled recipient PBMCs were FACS-sorted.

Remarks on this clone: Its specificity is not known.

With V trimmed by 6 bases and J by 1 base, 10 bases remained unmatched. The germline CDR1 and CDR2 sequences are SGHVS and FNYEAQ. The CDR3 is 16 amino acids. Produced via immunoSEQ multiplex PCR; TCRdb's table is partial and in-frame only. The top ten hold about 4.5% of the sample, which has fewer than 2,000 clones, about 75% seen once. Overall study results and limits: Expanding Tregs on activated donor B cells appeared to best identify donor-specific TCRbeta clones. This study did not directly address biological reproducibility. Findings come from small patient numbers and require larger validation.

This TCR came from a human donor in good health. The chain is built from TRBV7-6 and TRBJ2-5; 8 nucleotides line up with TRBD2. Material for sequencing was CD8+ T cells from blood cultured with allogeneic cells. The CDR3 DNA follows: TGTGCCAGCAGTCCCGCCGGCGGGGGGCTCCAAGAGACCCAGTACTTC. This codes for CASSPAGGGLQETQYF.